This TCR beta chain stems from a study of T cells in Graves' hyperthyroidism and ophthalmopathy. RNA transcripts gave rise to amplified TCR beta CDR3 regions. During a first-round RT-PCR of the TCR CDR3, the HTBI primer set was used. Each CDR3 protein gets one entry after TCRdb re-called the multiplex PCR reads with MiXCR. The sample lists about 250,000 distinct CDR3 sequences; about 25% were seen once. The V and J ends lost 8 bases and 4 bases respectively, with 8 bases between them. CDR1 is LNHNV and CDR2 is YYDKDF in the germline V gene (reference sequence). The CDR3 consists of 11 residues. This chain connects TRBV15 to TRBJ1-1; D not certain. Input material: blood. This receptor was obtained from a woman in her 40s with Graves' ophthalmopathy. Here the CDR3 reads CATADSTEAFF. The CDR3 DNA reads as TGTGCCACCGCGGATAGCACTGAAGCTTTCTTT.